This T cell receptor beta chain is drawn from a study of T cells in localized non-small cell lung cancer. TCRdb's copy holds only in-frame clones and misses some; the assay was immunoSEQ multiplex PCR. This sample has 2,000 to 3,000 clones; about 26% occur once, and the top ten carry 12% to 15%. CDR3 length: 16 residues. In germline, CDR1 is LNHNV, CDR2 YYDKDF (reference sequence). V lost 0 bases, J lost 8 bases, and 19 bases lay in between. This TCR came from a female donor older than 55 with stage I lung adenocarcinoma. This sample comprised lung tumor tissue, obtained before any cancer treatment. This chain connects TRBV15 to TRBJ1-2, with D possibly matching TRBD1 (5 bases). CDR3 residues: CATSRDQEGRVRGYTF. The CDR3 nucleotides read TGTGCCACCAGCAGAGATCAAGAGGGGAGGGTGCGGGGCTACACCTTC. Filled out from reference TRBV15 and TRBJ1-2, the complete variable domain reads DAMVIQNPRYQVTQFGKPVTLSCSQTLNHNVMYWYQQKSSQAPKLLFHYYDKDFNNEADTPDNFQSRRPNTSFCFLDIRSPGLGDTAMYLCATSRDQEGRVRGYTFGSGTRLTVV.